The source of this TCR beta chain is a study of T cells in tumors and immune-related adverse events. Data came from immunoSEQ multiplex PCR; TCRdb stores just in-frame clones and leaves some out. This table has tens of thousands of clones, about 90% appearing once. This CDR3 contains 15 residues. V was pared by 5 bases and J by 5 bases, with 6 bases of the junction left unmatched. Germline loops: CDR1 SSHAT, CDR2 FNYEAQ (reference sequence). Sequenced material: lymph node tissue, taken from a patient treated with anti-PD-1 therapy. The chain carries TRBV7-7 and TRBJ2-1, with 10 bases matching TRBD2. This TCR came from a female donor with metastatic renal cell carcinoma. The chain's CDR3 is CASSALAGADNEQFF. The CDR3 DNA reads TGTGCCAGCAGCGCCCTAGCGGGGGCTGACAATGAGCAGTTCTTC. Looking up the rest from reference TRBV7-7 and TRBJ2-1 gives the full variable domain: GAGVSQSPRYKVTKRGQDVTLRCDPISSHATLYWYQQALGQGPEFLTYFNYEAQPDKSGLPSDRFSAERPEGSISTLTIQRTEQRDSAMYRCASSALAGADNEQFFGPGTRLTVL.